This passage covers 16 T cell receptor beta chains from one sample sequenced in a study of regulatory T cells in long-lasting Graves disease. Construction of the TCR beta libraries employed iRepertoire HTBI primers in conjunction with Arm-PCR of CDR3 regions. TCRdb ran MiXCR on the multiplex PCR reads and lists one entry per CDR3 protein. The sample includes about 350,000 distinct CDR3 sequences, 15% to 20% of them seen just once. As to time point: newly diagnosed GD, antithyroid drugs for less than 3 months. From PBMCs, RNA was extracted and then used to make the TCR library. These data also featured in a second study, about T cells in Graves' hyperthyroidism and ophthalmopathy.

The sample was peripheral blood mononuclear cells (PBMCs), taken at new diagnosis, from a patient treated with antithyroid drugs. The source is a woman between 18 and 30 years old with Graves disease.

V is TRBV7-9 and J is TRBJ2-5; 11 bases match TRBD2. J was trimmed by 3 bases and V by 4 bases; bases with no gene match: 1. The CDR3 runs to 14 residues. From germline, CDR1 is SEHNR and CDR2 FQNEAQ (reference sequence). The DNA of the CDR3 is TGTGCCAGCAGCTCACTAGCGGGGGAAGAGACCCAGTACTTC. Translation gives CASSSLAGEETQYF.

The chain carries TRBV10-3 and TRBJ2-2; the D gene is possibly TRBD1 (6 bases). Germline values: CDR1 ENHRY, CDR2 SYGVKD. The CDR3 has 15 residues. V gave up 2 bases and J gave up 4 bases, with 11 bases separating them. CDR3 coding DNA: TGTGCCATCAGTGAGGGGTCAGGGGTCACCGGGGAGCTGTTTTTT. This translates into CAISEGSGVTGELFF.

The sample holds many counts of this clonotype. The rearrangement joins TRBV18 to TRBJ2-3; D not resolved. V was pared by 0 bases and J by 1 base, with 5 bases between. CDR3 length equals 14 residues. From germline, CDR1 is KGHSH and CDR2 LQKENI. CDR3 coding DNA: TGTGCCAGCTCACCACCGGCCCGCACAGATACGCAGTATTTT. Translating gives CASSPPARTDTQYF.

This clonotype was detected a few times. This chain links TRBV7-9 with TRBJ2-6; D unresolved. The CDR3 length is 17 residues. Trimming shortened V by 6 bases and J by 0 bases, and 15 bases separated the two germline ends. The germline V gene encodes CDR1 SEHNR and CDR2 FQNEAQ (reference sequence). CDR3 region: CASSSFVQTSGANVLTF. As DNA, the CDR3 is TGTGCCAGCAGTTCCTTCGTTCAGACCTCTGGGGCCAACGTCCTGACTTTC.

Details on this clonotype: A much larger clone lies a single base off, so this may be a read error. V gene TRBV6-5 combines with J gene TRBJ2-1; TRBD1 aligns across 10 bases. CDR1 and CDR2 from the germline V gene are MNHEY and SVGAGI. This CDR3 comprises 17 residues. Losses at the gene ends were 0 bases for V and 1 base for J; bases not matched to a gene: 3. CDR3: CASSYSVGQGSYNEQFF. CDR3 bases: TGTGCCAGCAGTTACTCGGTGGGACAGGGGTCCTACAATGAGCAGTTCTTC.

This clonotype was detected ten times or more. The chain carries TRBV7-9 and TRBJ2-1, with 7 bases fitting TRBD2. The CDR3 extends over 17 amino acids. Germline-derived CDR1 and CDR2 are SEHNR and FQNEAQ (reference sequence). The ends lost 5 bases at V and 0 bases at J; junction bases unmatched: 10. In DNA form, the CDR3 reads TGTGCCAGCAGCGCCGCGGGAGCCCCAAACTCCTACAATGAGCAGTTCTTC. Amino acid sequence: CASSAAGAPNSYNEQFF.

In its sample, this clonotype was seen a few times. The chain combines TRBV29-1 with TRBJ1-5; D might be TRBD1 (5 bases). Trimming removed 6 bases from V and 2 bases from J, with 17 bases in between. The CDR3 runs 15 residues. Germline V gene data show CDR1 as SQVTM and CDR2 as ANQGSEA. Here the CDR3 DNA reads TGCAGCGTCACTAGTGGGGGGGGGGGCAATCAGCCCCAGCATTTT. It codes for CSVTSGGGGNQPQHF.

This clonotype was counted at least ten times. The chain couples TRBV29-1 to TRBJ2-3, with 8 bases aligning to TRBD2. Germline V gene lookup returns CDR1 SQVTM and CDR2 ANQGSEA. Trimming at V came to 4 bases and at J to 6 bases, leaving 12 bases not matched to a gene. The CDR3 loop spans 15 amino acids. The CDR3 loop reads CSVGGGLAGPDTQYF. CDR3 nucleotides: TGCAGCGTTGGGGGCGGGCTAGCGGGCCCGGATACGCAGTATTTT.

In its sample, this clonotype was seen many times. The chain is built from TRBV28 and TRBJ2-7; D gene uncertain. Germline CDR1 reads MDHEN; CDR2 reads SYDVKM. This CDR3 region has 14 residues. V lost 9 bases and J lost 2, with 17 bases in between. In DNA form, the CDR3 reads TGTGCCAGTCAACGGGCAGGACGAACCTACGAGCAGTACTTC. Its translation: CASQRAGRTYEQYF.

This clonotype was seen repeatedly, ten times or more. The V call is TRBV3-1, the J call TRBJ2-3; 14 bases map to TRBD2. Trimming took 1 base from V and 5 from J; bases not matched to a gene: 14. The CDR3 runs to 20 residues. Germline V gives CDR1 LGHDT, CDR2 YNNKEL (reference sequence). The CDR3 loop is CASSQVSRLAGGGILDTQYF. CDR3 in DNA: TGTGCCAGCAGCCAAGTATCCCGACTAGCGGGGGGGGGCATTCTAGATACGCAGTATTTT.

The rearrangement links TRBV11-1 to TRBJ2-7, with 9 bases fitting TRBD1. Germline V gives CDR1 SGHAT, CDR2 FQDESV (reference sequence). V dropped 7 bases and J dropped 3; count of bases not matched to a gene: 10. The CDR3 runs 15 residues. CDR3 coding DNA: TGTGCCAGCACCTCGGACAGGGGCGACCACTACGAGCAGTACTTC. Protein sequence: CASTSDRGDHYEQYF.

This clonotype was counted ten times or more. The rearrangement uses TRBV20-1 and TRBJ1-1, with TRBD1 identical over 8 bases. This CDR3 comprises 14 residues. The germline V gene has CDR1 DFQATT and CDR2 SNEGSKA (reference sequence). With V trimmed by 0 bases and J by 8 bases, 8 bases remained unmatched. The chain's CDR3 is CSARDSQGAPEAFF. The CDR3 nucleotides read TGCAGTGCTAGAGATAGCCAGGGGGCACCCGAAGCTTTCTTT.

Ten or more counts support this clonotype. The CDR3 reads CASSLRDSTYEQYF. The DNA for the CDR3 is TGTGCCAGCAGTTTAAGGGACAGCACCTACGAGCAGTACTTC. The chain couples TRBV28 to TRBJ2-7, with 7 positions matching TRBD1. Trimming cost V 2 bases and J 2 bases; bases outside gene matches: 3. The CDR3 runs 14 residues. From germline, CDR1 is MDHEN and CDR2 SYDVKM.

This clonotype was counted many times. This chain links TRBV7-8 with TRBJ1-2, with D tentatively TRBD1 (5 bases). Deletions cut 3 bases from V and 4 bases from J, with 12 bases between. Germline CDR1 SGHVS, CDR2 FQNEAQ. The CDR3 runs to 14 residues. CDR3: CASSFAGLSYGYTF. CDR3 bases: TGTGCCAGCAGCTTTGCAGGGTTGTCCTATGGCTACACCTTC.

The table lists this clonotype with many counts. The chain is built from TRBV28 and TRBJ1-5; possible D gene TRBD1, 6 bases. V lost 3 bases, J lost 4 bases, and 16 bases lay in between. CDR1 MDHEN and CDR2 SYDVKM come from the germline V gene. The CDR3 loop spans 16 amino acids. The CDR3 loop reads CASSFRGRGGNQPQHF. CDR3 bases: TGTGCCAGCAGTTTCAGGGGACGGGGAGGGAATCAGCCCCAGCATTTT.

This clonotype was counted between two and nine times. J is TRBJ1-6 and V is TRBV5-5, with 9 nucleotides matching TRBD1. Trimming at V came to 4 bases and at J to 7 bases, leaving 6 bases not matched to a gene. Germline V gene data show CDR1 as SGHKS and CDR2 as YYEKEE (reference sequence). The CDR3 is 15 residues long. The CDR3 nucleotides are TGTGCCAGCAGCCTTGGGACAGGGTCGAATTCACCCCTCCACTTT. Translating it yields CASSLGTGSNSPLHF.